This T cell receptor beta chain derives from a study of blood T cells in healthy people across ages. Findings and limits, study-wide: It was the long-lived donors that had more naive CD4+ cells and higher diversity than aged donors.

Germline V gene data show CDR1 as LGHDT and CDR2 as YNNKEL (reference sequence). V gave up 4 bases and J gave up 9 bases; unmatched junction bases: 4. This CDR3 spans 13 amino acids. Next came a second PCR, run for roughly 7 to 12 cycles, which used a sample-barcoded 5' primer along with a J-beta primer mix. All cDNA molecules were each tagged by a template-switch adaptor with 12 random nucleotides. Per sample, CDR3-containing paired-end reads numbered at least 2.5 million. One entry per CDR3 protein, called by TCRdb with MiXCR from the 5' RACE reads. The sample includes about 970,000 distinct CDR3 sequences, roughly 51% seen only once; the top ten take over 20%. In the case of this clonotype: What it binds is unknown.

Healthy Russian Caucasian donors spanned ages 6 to 90 years. Sequenced input: blood. The chain has TRBV3-1 and TRBJ1-2, with 11 bases matching TRBD1. The sequence derives from a woman aged 60-75 years in good health. CDR3 sequence (DNA): TGTGCCAGCAGCCCGGACAGGGGGCATCGCTACACCTTC. It yields the protein CASSPDRGHRYTF.